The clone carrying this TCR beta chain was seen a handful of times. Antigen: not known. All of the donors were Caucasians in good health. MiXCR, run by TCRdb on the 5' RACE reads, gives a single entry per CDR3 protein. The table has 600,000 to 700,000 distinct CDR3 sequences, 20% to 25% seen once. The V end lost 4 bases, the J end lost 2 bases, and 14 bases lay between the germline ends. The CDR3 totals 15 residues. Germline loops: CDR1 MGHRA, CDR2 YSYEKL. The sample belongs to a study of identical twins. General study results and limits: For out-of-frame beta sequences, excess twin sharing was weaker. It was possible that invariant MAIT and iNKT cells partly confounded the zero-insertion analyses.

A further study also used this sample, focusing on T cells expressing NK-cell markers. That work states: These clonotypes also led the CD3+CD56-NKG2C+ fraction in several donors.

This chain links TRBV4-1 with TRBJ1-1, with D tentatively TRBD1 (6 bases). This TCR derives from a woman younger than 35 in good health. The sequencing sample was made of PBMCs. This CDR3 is CASSPAYRENTEAFF. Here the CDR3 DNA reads TGCGCCAGCAGCCCAGCATACAGGGAAAACACTGAAGCTTTCTTT.